The clone carrying this T cell receptor (beta chain) was picked up a small number of times. Its target is unknown. J gave up 2 bases and V 4 bases, and 3 bases lay outside the gene matches. The CDR3 spans 16 residues. Germline assignment: CDR1 MDHEN and CDR2 SYDVKM. The data originate from a study of CD8 T cells in ankylosing spondylitis. Whole-study results and caveats: It appeared that ankylosing spondylitis blood was characterized by a TCR beta motif of fewer than ten highly homologous variants.

TCRdb re-called the 5' RACE reads with MiXCR, one entry per CDR3 protein. Altogether around 770,000 distinct CDR3 sequences are present, 10% to 15% being singletons, with the ten largest covering about 0.49%. Material for sequencing was blood, either unsorted or a sorted T cell fraction (not recorded which). This sequence was found in a male donor with ankylosing spondylitis. The chain employs TRBV28 and TRBJ2-1, with 12 nucleotides matching TRBD1. The CDR3 sequence is CASSSGTGGPYNEQFF. The CDR3 DNA reads as TGTGCCAGCAGTTCGGGGACAGGGGGCCCCTACAATGAGCAGTTCTTC.